This TCR beta chain was sequenced for a study of CD8 T cell repertoires and HIV-1 epitope variants. Background on the study: T cells were stimulated with Twenty-five Gag and Nef peptides separately. Controls were a CMV, EBV and flu pool, Ebola AY9, and no peptide. An uncultured baseline aliquot held 1M T cells. Study observations and caveats: Of about nine antigen-specific beta clonotypes, six appeared to cross-react with escape variants.

Concerning this clone itself: Its specificity is unknown.

The CDR3 length is 16 residues. Germline CDR1 is MDHEN and CDR2 is SYDVKM. Between the trimmed V and J ends, which lost 7 bases and 4 bases, there was a span of 20 bases. Method: immunoSEQ multiplex PCR; TCRdb's copy keeps in-frame clones and lacks some. This sample yields tens of thousands of clones, of which roughly 80% are seen a single time; roughly 24% belongs to the top ten. This chain links TRBV28 with TRBJ1-5; D unclear. This sequence was found in a male donor with HIV. Sequencing input: uncultured baseline CD8+ T cells from peripheral blood mononuclear cells (PBMCs). The CDR3: CASNPQTGGGNQPQHF. In DNA form, the CDR3 reads TGTGCCAGCAACCCACAAACGGGAGGTGGTAATCAGCCCCAGCATTTT. Together with reference TRBV28 and TRBJ1-5, the CDR3 gives the full variable domain: DVKVTQSSRYLVKRTGEKVFLECVQDMDHENMFWYRQDPGLGLRLIYFSYDVKMKEKGDIPEGYSVSREKKERFSLILESASTNQTSMYLCASNPQTGGGNQPQHFGDGTRLSIL.